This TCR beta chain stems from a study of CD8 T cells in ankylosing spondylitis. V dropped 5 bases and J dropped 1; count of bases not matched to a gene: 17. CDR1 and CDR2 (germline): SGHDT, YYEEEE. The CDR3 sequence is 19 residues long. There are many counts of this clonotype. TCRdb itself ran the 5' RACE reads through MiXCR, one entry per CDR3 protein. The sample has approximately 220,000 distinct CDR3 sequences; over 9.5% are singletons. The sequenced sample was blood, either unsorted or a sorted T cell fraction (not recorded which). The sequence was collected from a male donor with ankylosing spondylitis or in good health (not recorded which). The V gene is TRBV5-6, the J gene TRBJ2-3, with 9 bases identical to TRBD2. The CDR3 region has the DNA TGTGCCAGCAGTTCCAGAGGGCTAGCGGGGCGAGAGGGCACAGATACGCAGTATTTT. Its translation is CASSSRGLAGREGTDTQYF. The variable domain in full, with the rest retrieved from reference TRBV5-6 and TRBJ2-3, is DAGVTQSPTHLIKTRGQQVTLRCSPKSGHDTVSWYQQALGQGPQFIFQYYEEEERQRGNFPDRFSGHQFPNYSSELNVNALLLGDSALYLCASSSRGLAGREGTDTQYFGPGTRLTVL.